These 6 T cell receptor beta chains originate from one sample sequenced in a study of blood T cell repertoires in COVID-19. Data came from immunoSEQ multiplex PCR; TCRdb stores just in-frame clones and leaves some out. The sample holds about 180,000 clones, over 75% seen once. Sequences were obtained from PBMCs or T cells enriched from blood (not recorded which). The receptor source for this set is a human donor with acute COVID-19. The donor label of this sample is uncertain.

CDR3 sequence reads: CASNFTTGEGYGYTF. DNA of the CDR3: TGTGCCAGCAACTTTACAACAGGTGAAGGCTATGGCTACACCTTC. The chain has TRBV11-2 and TRBJ1-2, with TRBD1 as a possible D gene (5 bases). Between the trimmed V and J ends, which lost 7 bases and 4 bases, there was a span of 19 bases. The CDR3 covers 15 residues. Germline lookup yields CDR1 SGHAT and CDR2 FQNNGV.

The chain carries TRBV19 and TRBJ2-5; a possible D gene is TRBD2 (6 bases). V lost 3 bases and J lost 5, with 19 bases in between. Germline CDR1 reads LNHDA; CDR2 reads SQIVND (reference sequence). The CDR3 runs to 16 residues. CDR3 protein: CASSMEGPGPPETQYF. CDR3 DNA: TGTGCCAGTAGTATGGAGGGGCCAGGCCCGCCGGAGACCCAGTACTTC. Full variable domain (rest looked up from reference TRBV19 and TRBJ2-5): DGGITQSPKYLFRKEGQNVTLSCEQNLNHDAMYWYRQDPGQGLRLIYYSQIVNDFQKGDIAEGYSVSREKKESFPLTVTSAQKNPTAFYLCASSMEGPGPPETQYFGPGTRLLVL.

This clone has only one observation. The chain couples TRBV27 to TRBJ1-6; 10 bases agree with TRBD1. Germline trimming cut 5 bases from V and 14 bases from J; bases unmatched to any gene: 12. The length of the CDR3 is 15 residues. CDR1 is MNHEY and CDR2 is SMNVEV in the germline V gene (reference sequence). CDR3 protein: CASSQLGTGVTTLHF. The CDR3 DNA follows: TGTGCCAGCAGTCAGCTCGGGACAGGGGTCACCACCCTCCACTTT.

This chain links TRBV19 with TRBJ2-7, with 8 bases identical to TRBD1. In germline, CDR1 is LNHDA, CDR2 SQIVND (reference sequence). The junction had 6 bases not matched to a gene; V was cut back by 5 bases and J by 6 bases. This CDR3 spans 13 amino acids. CDR3 region: CASSPPTGVEQYF. CDR3 sequence (DNA): TGTGCCAGTAGTCCTCCGACAGGGGTCGAGCAGTACTTC.

The V and J genes are TRBV30 and TRBJ2-7, with 7 nucleotides matching TRBD2. CDR1 and CDR2 from the germline V gene are GTSNPN and SVGIG (reference sequence). The CDR3 is 13 residues long. J lost 6 bases, V lost 5 bases, and 10 bases had no gene match. The CDR3 bases are TGTGCCTGGGGGTGGAGCGGGGCGGGCGAGCAGTACTTC. Translation: CAWGWSGAGEQYF.

The chain carries TRBV3-1 (or the pseudogene TRBV3-2) and TRBJ2-5; TRBD1 matches at 11 bases. V shed 0 bases, J shed 4 bases, and the junction held 7 bases outside the gene matches. CDR3 size: 17 residues. The germline V gene encodes CDR1 LGHDT and CDR2 YNNKEL (reference sequence). CDR3 in amino acids: CASSQETGQGAGETQYF. The CDR3 DNA reads as TGTGCCAGCAGCCAAGAAACTGGACAGGGGGCCGGAGAGACCCAGTACTTC.